This T cell receptor beta chain was sequenced during a study of blood T cells in healthy people across ages. Across the study: About one barcoded beta molecule was captured per two T cells (by template switching).

Comment on this clonotype: Its target is unknown.

Study-wide results and caveats: Age brought a roughly linear fall in TCR beta diversity measured per million T cells.

The use of a sample-barcoded 5' primer and a J-beta primer mix characterized a second PCR of about 7 to 12 cycles. Researchers report that a template-switch adaptor with 12 random nucleotides tagged each cDNA molecule. TCRdb reprocessed the 5' RACE reads via MiXCR and lists one record per CDR3 protein. The sample lists about 640,000 distinct CDR3 sequences; under 65% were seen once. The sequenced material came from blood. The TCR sequence derives from a man between 60 and 70 years old in good health.

The CDR3 DNA reads TGCAGTGCTAGAGGGACGACCCAAGAGACCCAGTACTTC. This gives the protein CSARGTTQETQYF. V usage is TRBV20-1 and J usage is TRBJ2-5; D remains unclear. The V and J ends lost 1 base and 1 base respectively, with 7 bases between them. This CDR3 has 13 residues. The germline gives CDR1 DFQATT, CDR2 SNEGSKA (reference sequence).